The 15 T cell receptor beta chains below come from one sample, sequenced in a study of T cell responses to AZD1222 COVID-19 vaccine. Method: immunoSEQ multiplex PCR; TCRdb's copy keeps in-frame clones and lacks some. The sample lists approximately 180,000 clones, about 89% occurring once. Source: peripheral blood, taken on day 0 of AZD1222 vaccination. Every receptor here comes from an adult in good health.

The chain has TRBV2 and TRBJ2-1; 9 nucleotides align to TRBD1. V lost 6 bases to trimming and J lost 8 bases; unmatched junction nucleotides: 2. CDR1 is SNHLY, CDR2 FYNNEI, per germline. This CDR3 has 12 amino acids. CDR3 nucleotide sequence: TGTGCCAGCAGCCGACAGGGGGATGAGCAGTTCTTC. Translated, it gives CASSRQGDEQFF.

The chain is built from TRBV2 and TRBJ1-2; a weak D match, TRBD1 (6 bases). The CDR3 consists of 15 residues. The germline V gene encodes CDR1 SNHLY and CDR2 FYNNEI. The ends were cut back, 6 bases at V and 4 bases at J, with 18 bases in the middle. CDR3 protein: CASSASSQGLYGYTF. CDR3 DNA: TGTGCCAGCAGCGCCAGTAGTCAGGGGCTCTATGGCTACACCTTC.

The rearrangement links TRBV3-1 (or the pseudogene TRBV3-2) to TRBJ2-2; D is perhaps TRBD2 (5 bases). Germline lookup yields CDR1 LGHDT and CDR2 YNNKEL (reference sequence). Trimming removed 1 base at V and 2 bases at J, with 8 bases between. This CDR3 comprises 15 residues. This CDR3 is CASSQGTPNTGELFF. CDR3 nucleotides: TGTGCCAGCAGCCAAGGGACTCCCAACACCGGGGAGCTGTTTTTT.

The chain joins TRBV5-8 to TRBJ1-2; 7 bases map to TRBD1. The junction had 5 bases not matched to a gene; V was cut back by 2 bases and J by 4 bases. CDR3 length equals 14 residues. Germline V gene sequence: CDR1 SGHTS, CDR2 YDEGEE. CDR3 DNA sequence: TGTGCCAGCAGCTTACTAGGGGGCGCCTATGGCTACACCTTC. This codes for CASSLLGGAYGYTF.

The V and J genes are TRBV10-3 and TRBJ1-2; D is perhaps TRBD1 (6 bases). CDR3 length equals 12 residues. Germline V gives CDR1 ENHRY, CDR2 SYGVKD. V shed 3 bases and J shed 8 bases, with 10 bases lying between them. CDR3 bases: TGTGCCATCAGTGAACAGGGTTGGGGCTACACCTTC. It codes for CAISEQGWGYTF.

The chain is built from TRBV27 and TRBJ2-1; TRBD2 matches at 14 bases. The CDR3 runs to 18 residues. J lost 3 bases, V lost 5 bases, and 9 bases had no gene match. Germline V lookup: CDR1 MNHEY, CDR2 SMNVEV (reference sequence). The CDR3 DNA is TGTGCCAGCAGTCCCCCTCCGGGACTAGCGGGAGACTACAATGAGCAGTTCTTC. It is translated as CASSPPPGLAGDYNEQFF.

This chain joins TRBV3-1 (or the pseudogene TRBV3-2) and TRBJ2-4; a weak D match, TRBD1 (6 bases). Germline CDR1 and CDR2: LGHDT and YNNKEL (reference sequence). The CDR3 spans 15 residues. Between the trimmed V and J ends, which lost 7 bases and 0 bases, there was a span of 13 bases. The CDR3 loop is CASTPGVRAKNIQYF. CDR3 nucleotides: TGTGCCAGCACCCCAGGGGTGAGAGCCAAAAACATTCAGTACTTC.

This chain links TRBV7-2 with TRBJ2-1; the D is unclear. This CDR3 spans 15 amino acids. With 4 bases removed from V and 0 bases from J, the gap between germline ends came to 10 bases. Germline V gene data show CDR1 as SGHTA and CDR2 as FQGNSA. Here the CDR3 reads CASSSQVSSYNEQFF. The CDR3, as DNA: TGTGCCAGCAGCTCCCAAGTCAGCTCCTACAATGAGCAGTTCTTC. The full variable domain, its missing parts supplied by reference TRBV7-2 and TRBJ2-1, is GAGVSQSPSNKVTEKGKDVELRCDPISGHTALYWYRQSLGQGLEFLIYFQGNSAPDKSGLPSDRFSAERTGGSVSTLTIQRTQQEDSAVYLCASSSQVSSYNEQFFGPGTRLTVL.

The chain links TRBV25-1 to TRBJ1-2; D is undetermined. This CDR3 contains 13 residues. The V end lost 0 bases, the J end lost 9 bases, and 11 bases lay between the germline ends. Germline V lookup: CDR1 MGHDK, CDR2 SYGVNS. Here the CDR3 reads CASSEYGESSYTF. As DNA, the CDR3 is TGTGCCAGCAGTGAATACGGGGAGTCAAGCTACACCTTC.

The chain carries TRBV6-1 and TRBJ1-1; D gene unclear. Germline V lookup: CDR1 MNHNS, CDR2 SASEGT. This CDR3 is built from 12 residues. The ends were cut back, 2 bases at V and 5 bases at J, with 6 bases in the middle. CDR3 nucleotides: TGTGCCAGCAGTGAAAGGCGGACTGAAGCTTTCTTT. Translating gives CASSERRTEAFF.

The table lists this clone with a count of one. The chain carries TRBV19 and TRBJ1-1, with D possibly being TRBD1 (6 bases). Germline CDR1 reads LNHDA; CDR2 reads SQIVND (reference sequence). The CDR3 has 14 residues. V lost 7 bases and J lost 0, with 12 bases in between. As DNA, the CDR3 is TGTGCCAGTACCTTGGACAGAATGAACACTGAAGCTTTCTTT. Translating gives CASTLDRMNTEAFF.

V usage is TRBV5-5 and J usage is TRBJ1-5, with D perhaps matching TRBD1 (6 bases). The V end lost 3 bases, the J end lost 2 bases, and 9 bases lay between the germline ends. The length of the CDR3 is 14 residues. Germline CDR1 reads SGHKS; CDR2 reads YYEKEE (reference sequence). CDR3 nucleotides: TGTGCCAGCAGCTCCTCAGGGGGCAATCAGCCCCAGCATTTT. It specifies CASSSSGGNQPQHF.

This chain connects TRBV28 to TRBJ2-7; TRBD1 matches 11 bases. CDR1 is MDHEN and CDR2 is SYDVKM in the germline V gene. The length of the CDR3 is 15 residues. The ends lost 4 bases at V and 5 bases at J; junction bases unmatched: 7. The DNA for the CDR3 is TGTGCCAGCAGTTCTCCCGGGACAGGGGGACACGAGCAGTACGTC. Its protein is CASSSPGTGGHEQYV.

The chain recombines TRBV4-1 with TRBJ2-3; 11 positions match TRBD1. There are 17 residues in the CDR3. V lost 0 bases, J lost 2 bases, and 4 bases stayed unmatched. CDR1 MGHRA and CDR2 YSYEKL come from the germline V gene. CDR3 DNA: TGCGCCAGCAGCCAAGAGGGGACAGGGGGGCTCACAGATACGCAGTATTTT. It is translated as CASSQEGTGGLTDTQYF.

There are a few counts of this clone. J is TRBJ2-7 and V is TRBV28; 9 nucleotides align to TRBD1. The CDR3 extends over 12 amino acids. Germline assignment: CDR1 MDHEN and CDR2 SYDVKM. The trim removed 10 bases at V and 5 bases at J, leaving 6 bases unmatched. The CDR3 DNA reads TGTGCCATCAGGACAGGGGTGAACGAGCAGTACTTC. Translated: CAIRTGVNEQYF.